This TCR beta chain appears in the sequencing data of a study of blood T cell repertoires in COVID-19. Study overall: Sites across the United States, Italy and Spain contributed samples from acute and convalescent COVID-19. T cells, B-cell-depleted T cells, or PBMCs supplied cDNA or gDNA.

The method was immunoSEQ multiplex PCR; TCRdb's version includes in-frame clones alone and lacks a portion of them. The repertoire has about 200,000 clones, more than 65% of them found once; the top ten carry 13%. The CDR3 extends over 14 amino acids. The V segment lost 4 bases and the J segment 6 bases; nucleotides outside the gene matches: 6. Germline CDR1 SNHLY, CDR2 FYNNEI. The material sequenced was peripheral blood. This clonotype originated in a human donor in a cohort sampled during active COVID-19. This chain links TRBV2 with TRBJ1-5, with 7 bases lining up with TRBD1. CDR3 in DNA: TGTGCCAGCAGTGGACAGGGCCTACGTCAGCCCCAGCATTTT. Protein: CASSGQGLRQPQHF.